This T cell receptor (beta chain) stems from a study of T cell clones after liver transplantation. Findings and limits, study-wide: Graft donor-reactive T cells may have migrated into the graft rather than being deleted.

Points on this clone: Antigen specificity is unknown.

Germline-derived CDR1 and CDR2 are KGHSH and LQKENI. With 3 bases clipped from V and 6 bases from J, the junction kept 6 bases outside the gene matches. The CDR3 has 17 residues. Only in-frame clones appear in the TCRdb table, and some are missing; sequencing was by immunoSEQ multiplex PCR. The table has approximately 55,000 clones, about 64% seen once. This sequence joins TRBV18 and TRBJ2-1, with 15 bases matching TRBD2. This receptor was identified in a human donor who received a liver transplant. The starting material was CD4+ T cells from blood, obtained before liver transplant. In nucleotides, the CDR3 is TGTGCCAGCTCACCCATGCGGACTAGCGGGGGGGGCAATGAGCAGTTCTTC. It specifies CASSPMRTSGGGNEQFF. Using reference TRBV18 and TRBJ2-1 for the parts outside the CDR3, the full variable domain is NAGVMQNPRHLVRRRGQEARLRCSPMKGHSHVYWYRQLPEEGLKFMVYLQKENIIDESGMPKERFSAEFPKEGPSILRIQQVVRGDSAAYFCASSPMRTSGGGNEQFFGPGTRLTVL.